The clone carrying this TCR beta chain was detected ten times or more. Repertoires were generated with immunoSEQ multiplex PCR, while TCRdb's copy carries only in-frame clones and drops some. The repertoire holds around 620,000 clones, with 80% to 90% as singletons. V was pared by 2 bases and J by 7 bases, with 11 bases between. This CDR3 has 14 residues. CDR1 is SGHTA, CDR2 FQGNSA, per germline. The record originates from a study of blood T cell repertoires in COVID-19. Sequencing was performed on peripheral blood. The genes are TRBV7-2 and TRBJ2-2; tentative D call: TRBD1 (6 bases). This clonotype was obtained from a young woman with acute or convalescent COVID-19. CDR3 DNA sequence: TGTGCCAGCAGCTTAAGGACCAGGGGCGGGGAGCTGTTTTTT. Translating gives CASSLRTRGGELFF. Full variable domain (outside the CDR3, taken from reference TRBV7-2 and TRBJ2-2): GAGVSQSPSNKVTEKGKDVELRCDPISGHTALYWYRQSLGQGLEFLIYFQGNSAPDKSGLPSDRFSAERTGGSVSTLTIQRTQQEDSAVYLCASSLRTRGGELFFGEGSRLTVL.